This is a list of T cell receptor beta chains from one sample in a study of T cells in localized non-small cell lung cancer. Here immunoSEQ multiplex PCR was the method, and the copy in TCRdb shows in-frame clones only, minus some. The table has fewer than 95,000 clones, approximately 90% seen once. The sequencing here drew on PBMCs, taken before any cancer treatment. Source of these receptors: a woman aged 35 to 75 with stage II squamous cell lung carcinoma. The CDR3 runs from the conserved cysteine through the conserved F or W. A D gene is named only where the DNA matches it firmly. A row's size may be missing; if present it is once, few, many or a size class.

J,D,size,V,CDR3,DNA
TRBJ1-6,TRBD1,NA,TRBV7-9,CASRTGEAPLHF,TGTGCCAGTAGGACAGGGGAAGCACCCCTCCACTTT
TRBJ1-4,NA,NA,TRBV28,CASSLGAGLGELFF,TGTGCCAGCAGTTTAGGGGCCGGACTTGGGGAACTGTTTTTT
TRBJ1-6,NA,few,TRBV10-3,CAISESGPAHLHF,TGTGCCATCAGTGAGTCGGGCCCAGCGCACCTCCACTTT
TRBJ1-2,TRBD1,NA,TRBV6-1,CASSIDRADYGYTF,TGTGCCAGCAGTATCGACAGGGCTGACTATGGCTACACCTTC
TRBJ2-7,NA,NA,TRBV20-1,CSAQKGNEQYF,TGCAGTGCCCAAAAGGGCAACGAGCAGTACTTC
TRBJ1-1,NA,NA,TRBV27,CASSFRRPNTEAFF,TGTGCCAGCAGTTTTCGCAGGCCGAACACTGAAGCTTTCTTT
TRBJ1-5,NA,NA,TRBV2,CASSFGQNNQPQHF,TGTGCCAGCAGTTTTGGGCAGAACAATCAGCCCCAGCATTTT
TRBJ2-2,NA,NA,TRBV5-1,CASSSAGQPANTGELFF,TGCGCCAGCAGCAGTGCCGGACAGCCGGCGAACACCGGGGAGCTGTTTTTT
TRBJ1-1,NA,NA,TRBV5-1,CASSLPGPNTEAFF,TGCGCCAGCAGCTTGCCCGGGCCGAACACTGAAGCTTTCTTT
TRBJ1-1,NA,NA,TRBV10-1,CASSGDMNTEAFF,TGCGCCAGCAGTGGGGATATGAACACTGAAGCTTTCTTT
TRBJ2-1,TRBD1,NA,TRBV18,CASSPPGRGLYNEQFF,TGTGCCAGCTCACCACCGGGCAGGGGGCTCTACAATGAGCAGTTCTTC
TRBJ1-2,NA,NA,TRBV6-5,CASGSGYGYTF,TGTGCCAGCGGGTCTGGGTATGGCTACACCTTC
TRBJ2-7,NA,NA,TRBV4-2,CASSRNGIYEQYF,TGTGCCAGCAGCCGTAATGGTATCTACGAGCAGTACTTC
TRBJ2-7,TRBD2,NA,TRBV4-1,CASSQGASGSYEQYF,TGCGCCAGCAGCCAAGGGGCTAGCGGGAGCTACGAGCAGTACTTC
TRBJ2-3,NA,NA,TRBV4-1,CASSQLRKAGSTDTQYF,TGCGCCAGCAGCCAACTCCGAAAGGCGGGGAGCACAGATACGCAGTATTTT
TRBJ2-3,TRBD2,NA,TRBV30,CARTSGRSGDTQYF,TGTGCTCGGACTAGCGGGAGGTCCGGAGATACGCAGTATTTT
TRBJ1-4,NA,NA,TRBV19,CASSTTTGFGNEKLFF,TGTGCCAGTAGTACCACGACAGGATTCGGTAATGAAAAACTGTTTTTT
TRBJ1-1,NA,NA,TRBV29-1,CSALTVDTEAFF,TGCAGCGCCCTGACAGTGGACACTGAAGCTTTCTTT
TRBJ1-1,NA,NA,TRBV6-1,CASTLGGLNTEAFF,TGTGCCAGCACCCTAGGTGGACTGAACACTGAAGCTTTCTTT
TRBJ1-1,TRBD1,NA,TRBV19,CASSRRGRGQFTEAFF,TGTGCCAGTAGTAGGAGGGGCAGGGGGCAATTTACTGAAGCTTTCTTT
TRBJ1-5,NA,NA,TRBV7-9,CASSLAGGNQPQHF,TGTGCCAGCAGCTTAGCCGGCGGGAATCAGCCCCAGCATTTT
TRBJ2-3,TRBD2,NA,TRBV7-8,CASSLRTSGGPTDTQYF,TGTGCCAGCAGCCTACGGACTAGCGGGGGCCCCACAGATACGCAGTATTTT
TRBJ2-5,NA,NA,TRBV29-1,CSVERLAGGRETQYF,TGCAGCGTTGAACGTCTGGCAGGGGGGAGAGAGACCCAGTACTTC
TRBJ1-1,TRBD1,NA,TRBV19,CASRLNIQGVGTEAFF,TGTGCCAGTAGACTTAATATACAGGGGGTCGGCACTGAAGCTTTCTTT
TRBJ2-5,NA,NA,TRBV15,CATSRGGGSPRETQYF,TGTGCCACCAGCAGAGGTGGCGGTAGTCCCAGGGAGACCCAGTACTTC
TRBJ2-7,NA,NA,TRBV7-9,CASSTLRVPYEQYF,TGTGCCAGCAGCACCCTCAGGGTTCCCTACGAGCAGTACTTC
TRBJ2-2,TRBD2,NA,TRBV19,CAISGGAPTGELFF,TGTGCCATCTCCGGGGGGGCACCCACCGGGGAGCTGTTTTTT
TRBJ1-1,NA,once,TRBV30,CAWRISLQGNTEAFF,TGTGCCTGGCGTATTTCGTTACAGGGAAACACTGAAGCTTTCTTT
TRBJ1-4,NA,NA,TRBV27,CASSFLATNEKLFF,TGTGCCAGCAGTTTTTTGGCAACTAATGAAAAACTGTTTTTT
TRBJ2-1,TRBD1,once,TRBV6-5,CASSPTGGDYNEQFF,TGTGCCAGCAGTCCCACAGGGGGCGATTACAATGAGCAGTTCTTC
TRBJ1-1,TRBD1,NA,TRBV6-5,CASSYSQGANTEAFF,TGTGCCAGCAGTTACTCTCAGGGGGCCAACACTGAAGCTTTCTTT
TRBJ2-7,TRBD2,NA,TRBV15,CATSRESVTSGPPVSYEQYF,TGTGCCACCAGCAGAGAAAGCGTAACTAGCGGGCCCCCGGTTTCCTACGAGCAGTACTTC
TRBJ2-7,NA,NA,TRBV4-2,CASSQDSPGQGPPLEQYF,TGTGCCAGCAGCCAAGATAGCCCCGGGCAGGGGCCGCCGCTCGAGCAGTACTTC
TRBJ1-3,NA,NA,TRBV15,CATSRDTHSGNTIYF,TGTGCCACCAGCAGAGACACACACTCTGGAAACACCATATATTTT
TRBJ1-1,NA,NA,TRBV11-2,CASSAQGARAFF,TGTGCCAGCAGCGCACAGGGCGCTAGGGCTTTCTTT
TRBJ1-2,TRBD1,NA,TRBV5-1,CASSETGFPNYGYTF,TGCGCCAGCAGCGAGACAGGGTTCCCTAACTATGGCTACACCTTC
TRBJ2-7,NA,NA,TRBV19,CASKKNWRDIEQYF,TGTGCCAGTAAAAAAAACTGGCGGGATATCGAGCAGTACTTC
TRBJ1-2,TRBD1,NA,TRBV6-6,CASSHTRQGSYGYTF,TGTGCCAGCAGCCACACGCGACAGGGGAGCTATGGCTACACCTTC
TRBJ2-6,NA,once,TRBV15,CATITGTTGANVLTF,TGTGCCACCATCACAGGGACAACTGGGGCCAACGTCCTGACTTTC
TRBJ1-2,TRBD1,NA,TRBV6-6,CASRPRDRLANYGYTF,TGTGCCAGCAGGCCCCGGGACAGACTAGCTAACTATGGCTACACCTTC
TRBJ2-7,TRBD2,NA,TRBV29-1,CSVARASGRNIGAYEQYF,TGCAGCGTTGCTAGGGCTAGCGGGAGGAATATCGGAGCCTACGAGCAGTACTTC
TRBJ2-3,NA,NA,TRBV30,CAWSASQSDTQYF,TGTGCCTGGAGCGCCTCCCAGTCAGATACGCAGTATTTT
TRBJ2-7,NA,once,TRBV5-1,CASKDMFYEQYF,TGCGCCAGCAAAGACATGTTCTACGAGCAGTACTTC
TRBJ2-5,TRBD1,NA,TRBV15,CATSRDRDRGQETQYF,TGTGCCACCAGCAGAGACCGAGACAGGGGCCAAGAGACCCAGTACTTC
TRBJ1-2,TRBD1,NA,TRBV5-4,CASSLGGQGVTNYGYTF,TGTGCCAGCAGCTTGGGGGGACAGGGGGTAACTAACTATGGCTACACCTTC
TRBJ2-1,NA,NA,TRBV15,CATSREGGGIFNEQFF,TGTGCCACCAGCAGAGAGGGAGGGGGGATCTTCAATGAGCAGTTCTTC
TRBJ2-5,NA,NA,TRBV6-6,CASSYPPTPLGETQYF,TGTGCCAGCAGTTACCCTCCGACCCCTTTAGGGGAGACCCAGTACTTC
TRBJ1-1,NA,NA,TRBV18,CASSPGLGNTEAFF,TGTGCCAGCTCACCAGGTTTGGGGAACACTGAAGCTTTCTTT
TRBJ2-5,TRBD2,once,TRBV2,CASSGTSKETQYF,TGTGCCAGCAGTGGGACTAGCAAAGAGACCCAGTACTTC
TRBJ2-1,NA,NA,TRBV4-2,CASGRTANNEQFF,TGTGCCAGCGGGAGGACTGCGAACAATGAGCAGTTCTTC
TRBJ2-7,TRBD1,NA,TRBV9,CASSGGTGPAYEQYF,TGTGCCAGCAGCGGAGGGACAGGCCCGGCCTACGAGCAGTACTTC
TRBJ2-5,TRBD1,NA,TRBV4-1,CASSQESGQGRLETQYF,TGCGCCAGCAGCCAAGAATCGGGACAGGGTCGACTGGAGACCCAGTACTTC
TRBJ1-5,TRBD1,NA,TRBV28,CASSFAGGQPQHF,TGTGCCAGCAGTTTCGCAGGGGGTCAGCCCCAGCATTTT
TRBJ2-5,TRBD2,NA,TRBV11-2,CASSLDSGGGETQYF,TGTGCCAGCAGCTTAGACTCGGGGGGTGGGGAGACCCAGTACTTC
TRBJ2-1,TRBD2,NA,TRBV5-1,CASSLSGGARNEQFF,TGCGCCAGCAGCTTAAGCGGGGGGGCAAGGAATGAGCAGTTCTTC